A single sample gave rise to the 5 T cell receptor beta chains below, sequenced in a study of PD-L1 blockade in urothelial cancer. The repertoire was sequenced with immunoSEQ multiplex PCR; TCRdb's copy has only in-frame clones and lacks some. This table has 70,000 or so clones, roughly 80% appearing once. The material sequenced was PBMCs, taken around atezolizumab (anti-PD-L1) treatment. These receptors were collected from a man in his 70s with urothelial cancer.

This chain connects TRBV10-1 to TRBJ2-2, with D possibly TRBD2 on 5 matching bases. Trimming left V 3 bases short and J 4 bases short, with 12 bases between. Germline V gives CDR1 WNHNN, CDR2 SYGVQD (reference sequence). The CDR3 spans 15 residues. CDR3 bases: TGCGCCAGCAGTGATGCTAGCAGCGCCACCGGGGAGCTGTTTTTT. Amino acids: CASSDASSATGELFF.

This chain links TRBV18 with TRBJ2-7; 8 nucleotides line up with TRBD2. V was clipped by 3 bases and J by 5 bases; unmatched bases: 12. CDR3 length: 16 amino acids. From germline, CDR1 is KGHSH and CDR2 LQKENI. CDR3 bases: TGTGCCAGCTCACCGCCCGGAGGGACTAGTAACCACGAGCAGTACTTC. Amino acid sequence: CASSPPGGTSNHEQYF. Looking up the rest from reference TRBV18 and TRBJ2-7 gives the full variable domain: NAGVMQNPRHLVRRRGQEARLRCSPMKGHSHVYWYRQLPEEGLKFMVYLQKENIIDESGMPKERFSAEFPKEGPSILRIQQVVRGDSAAYFCASSPPGGTSNHEQYFGPGTRLTVT.

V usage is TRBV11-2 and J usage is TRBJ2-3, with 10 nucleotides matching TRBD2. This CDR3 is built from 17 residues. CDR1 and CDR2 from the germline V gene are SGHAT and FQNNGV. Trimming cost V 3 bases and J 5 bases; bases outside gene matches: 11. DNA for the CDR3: TGTGCCAGCAGCTTCCCGAGAGCGGGAGGGACCAGAGATACGCAGTATTTT. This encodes CASSFPRAGGTRDTQYF.

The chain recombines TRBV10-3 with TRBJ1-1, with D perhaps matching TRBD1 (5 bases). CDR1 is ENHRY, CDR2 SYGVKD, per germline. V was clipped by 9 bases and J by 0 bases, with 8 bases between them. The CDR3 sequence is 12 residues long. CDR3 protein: CAIGQLNTEAFF. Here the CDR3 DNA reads TGTGCCATAGGACAATTGAACACTGAAGCTTTCTTT.

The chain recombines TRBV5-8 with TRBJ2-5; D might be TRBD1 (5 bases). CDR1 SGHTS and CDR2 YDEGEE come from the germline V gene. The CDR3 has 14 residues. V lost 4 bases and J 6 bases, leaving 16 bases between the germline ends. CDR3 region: CASSTSRDPKTQYF. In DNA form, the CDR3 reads TGTGCCAGCAGCACATCCAGGGATCCGAAGACCCAGTACTTC.